Listed below are T cell receptor beta chains from one sample, sequenced in a study of sequential checkpoint blockade in melanoma. The method was immunoSEQ multiplex PCR; TCRdb's version includes in-frame clones alone and lacks a portion of them. The sample has some 30,000 clones, more than 65% seen once. This material consisted of CD8+ T cells sorted from blood (inferred from file names), taken from a patient given nivolumab and ipilimumab in sequence. The receptors derive from a human donor with melanoma. The conserved cysteine and the conserved F or W are not part of the CDR3 here. Clone size is not always given. Where it is, it says once, few, many or a class for expanded clones.

.,TRBV7-9,TRBJ1-1,ASSLGGQGDEAF
.,TRBV2,TRBJ2-2,ASTADSNTGELF
.,TRBV7-8,TRBJ2-7,ASSFLQGTGSYEQY
.,TRBV5-1,TRBJ1-6,ASSPLNSIRSPLH
few,TRBV29-1,TRBJ2-1,SVEGTGVGQF
.,TRBV5-1,TRBJ1-1,ASSLDSGDTEAF
.,TRBV4-1,TRBJ2-2,ASRLTRHTGELF
.,TRBV4-1,TRBJ2-2,ASSSAANTGELF
.,TRBV19,TRBJ1-2,ASSTGGGYT
.,TRBV12-5,TRBJ1-5,ASGLVIKTGQSYQPQH
.,TRBV5-6,TRBJ1-1,ASSPLTGLNTEAF
.,TRBV30,TRBJ1-1,AWKYPVGGGPEAF
few,TRBV5-4,TRBJ2-2,AQGRSTGELF
.,TRBV15,TRBJ2-7,ATKQTAGAYEQY
.,TRBV10-3,TRBJ1-1,AISDYRVAEAF
once,TRBV9,TRBJ1-4,ASSGAGREKLF
.,TRBV5-6,TRBJ1-2,ASSLENYGYT
once,TRBV7-5,TRBJ1-1,ARSLAGLSNTEAF
.,TRBV5-1,TRBJ1-1,ASSLARQLNTEAF
.,TRBV9,TRBJ2-4,ASSGSRGQNIQY
.,TRBV2,TRBJ2-1,ASRATGYNEQF
.,TRBV4-3,TRBJ2-7,ASSQDSTYEQY
.,TRBV28,TRBJ2-7,ASSLNYEGANIYEQY
.,TRBV7-8,TRBJ2-7,ASSLFTGGDEQY
few,TRBV19,TRBJ1-3,ASSAGPGNTIY
.,TRBV28,TRBJ1-5,ASSQPGTTNGPQH
.,TRBV5-6,TRBJ2-3,ASSTQWDRGTDTQY
once,TRBV6-5,TRBJ1-1,ASSYRAGYTEAF
.,TRBV4-1,TRBJ1-5,ASSQEAQSHQPQH
few,TRBV12-2,TRBJ1-1,ASRPQLVTEAF
.,TRBV7-8,TRBJ1-6,ASSLWGGNSPLH
.,TRBV2,TRBJ1-1,ACLQGGSTEAF
once,TRBV28,TRBJ2-7,ASSFQGTPSYEQY
once,TRBV12-5,TRBJ2-5,ASGRDDREETQY
.,TRBV4-1,TRBJ2-1,ASSRRDINYNEQF
.,TRBV13,.,ASSLGSYEQY
.,TRBV4-2,TRBJ2-3,ASSQDGTGGSDTQY